This section outlines one TCR beta chain sequence together with its context. As yet, its antigen is unknown. The data were obtained in a study of shared clonotypes between healthy human individuals. Study-level results: Limited genetic and exposure-history diversity came from having few donors.

Sequenced by immunoSEQ multiplex PCR; TCRdb stores in-frame clones only, minus some. The top ten clones hold 0.25% to 0.35% of a sample with hundreds of thousands of clones, 98% of them seen once. The naive CD8 subset, CD45RO-negative cells positively selected for CCR7, excluded terminally differentiated effector memory CD45RA+ cells. This TCR derives from a man younger than 45 in good health. Sequenced: naive CD8+ T cells sorted from blood.

The DNA of the CDR3 is TGTGCCAGGAGTTTGAGCCTGGGTAACAATGAGCAGTTCTTC. Translating gives CARSLSLGNNEQFF. The chain carries TRBV2 and TRBJ2-1; no clear D. Germline CDR1 and CDR2: SNHLY and FYNNEI. Trimming cost V 9 bases and J 5 bases, with 17 bases left between them. The CDR3 spans 14 residues. The full variable domain, rest sourced from reference TRBV2 and TRBJ2-1, is EPEVTQTPSHQVTQMGQEVILRCVPISNHLYFYWYRQILGQKVEFLVSFYNNEISEKSEIFDDQFSVERPDGSNFTLKIRSTKLEDSAMYFCARSLSLGNNEQFFGPGTRLTVL.